These 13 T cell receptor beta chains share one sample of origin, sequenced in a study of blood T cell repertoires in COVID-19. TCRdb's copy holds only in-frame clones and misses some; the assay was immunoSEQ multiplex PCR. The repertoire holds roughly 90,000 clones, with roughly 84% as singletons. Sequences were obtained from peripheral blood. These receptors all stem from a human donor in a cohort sampled during active COVID-19.

V gene TRBV7-8 combines with J gene TRBJ1-1; 9 bases match TRBD1. V shed 5 bases and J 4 bases; nucleotides not matched to a gene: 8. This CDR3 has 15 residues. Germline CDR1 SGHVS, CDR2 FQNEAQ. The CDR3 spells CASSPGQGGSTEAFF. In DNA form, the CDR3 reads TGTGCCAGCAGCCCGGGACAGGGTGGGAGCACTGAAGCTTTCTTT.

This clone was observed at least ten times. The chain couples TRBV9 to TRBJ1-1; D gene uncertain. Trimming cost V 4 bases and J 5 bases, with 15 bases left between them. Germline assignment: CDR1 SGDLS and CDR2 YYNGEE. The CDR3 extends over 14 amino acids. Here the CDR3 DNA reads TGTGCCAGCAGCTCATCGGCAGCGCCTACTGAAGCTTTCTTT. It translates to CASSSSAAPTEAFF.

This sequence joins TRBV3-1 (or the pseudogene TRBV3-2) and TRBJ2-7; the D gene is possibly TRBD1 (6 bases). The CDR3 contains 14 residues. V was shortened by 3 bases and J by 2 bases, with 11 bases between the two germline ends. Germline V gene lookup returns CDR1 LGHDT and CDR2 YNNKEL (reference sequence). In DNA form, the CDR3 reads TGTGCCAGCAGCCACCACGGACAGCCCTACGAGCAGTACTTC. Its translation is CASSHHGQPYEQYF.

The chain links TRBV9 to TRBJ2-1, with TRBD2 matching over 13 bases. CDR3 length: 17 residues. The germline V gene has CDR1 SGDLS and CDR2 YYNGEE. V lost 3 bases, J lost 7 bases, and 10 bases stayed unmatched. The CDR3 region has the DNA TGTGCCAGCAGCGCTCGACTAGCGGGGGGCATGGGAAATGAGCAGTTCTTC. Translating it yields CASSARLAGGMGNEQFF. The whole variable domain, filled in from reference TRBV9 and TRBJ2-1, reads DSGVTQTPKHLITATGQRVTLRCSPRSGDLSVYWYQQSLDQGLQFLIQYYNGEERAKGNILERFSAQQFPDLHSELNLSSLELGDSALYFCASSARLAGGMGNEQFFGPGTRLTVL.

The chain carries TRBV3-1 (or the pseudogene TRBV3-2) and TRBJ2-1; D call uncertain. Trimming stripped 0 bases from V and 8 bases from J, with 11 bases between. This CDR3 has 14 amino acids. CDR1 LGHDT and CDR2 YNNKEL come from the germline V gene (reference sequence). The CDR3 region has the DNA TGTGCCAGCAGCCAAGAACTTCGTCGGGATGAGCAGTTCTTC. Translation: CASSQELRRDEQFF.

CDR3 amino acids: CASYAGLASYEQYF. The CDR3 region has the DNA TGTGCCAGCTACGCAGGGCTAGCGTCCTACGAGCAGTACTTC. The chain is built from TRBV6-5 and TRBJ2-7; D is possibly TRBD2 (6 bases). Germline CDR1 is MNHEY and CDR2 is SVGAGI. The CDR3 has 14 amino acids. The ends were cut back, 8 bases at V and 1 base at J, with 15 bases in the middle.

The chain employs TRBV10-2 and TRBJ1-6; weak D call: TRBD1 (6 bases). V lost 3 bases, J lost 6 bases, and 18 bases lay in between. The length of the CDR3 is 17 residues. Germline V gives CDR1 WSHSY, CDR2 SAAADI. The CDR3 sequence is CASSDLGTQVLNSPLHF. CDR3 in DNA: TGCGCCAGCAGTGACCTTGGGACACAAGTCCTTAATTCACCCCTCCACTTT.

There are a few counts of this clone. This chain connects TRBV3-1 (or the pseudogene TRBV3-2) to TRBJ1-2; D remains ambiguous. This CDR3 has 11 residues. Germline V CDR1 and CDR2: LGHDT, YNNKEL (reference sequence). Between the trimmed V and J ends, which lost 0 bases and 6 bases, there was a span of 2 bases. CDR3 amino acids: CASSQDNGYTF. The CDR3 DNA follows: TGTGCCAGCAGCCAAGATAATGGCTACACCTTC.

A single count supports this clone. The V gene is TRBV4-3, the J gene TRBJ2-2; 11 nucleotides match TRBD1. From germline, CDR1 is LGHNA and CDR2 YSLEER. After removal of 4 bases from V and 6 bases from J, the junction contained 4 bases not matched to a gene. The CDR3 has 15 amino acids. CDR3 bases: TGCGCCAGCAGCCCGGGACAGGGGGGGGCCGGGGAGCTGTTTTTT. It specifies CASSPGQGGAGELFF.

J is TRBJ2-3 and V is TRBV9; TRBD2 agrees at 7 bases. From germline, CDR1 is SGDLS and CDR2 YYNGEE. This CDR3 is built from 16 residues. V lost 0 bases and J lost 3; bases outside the gene matches: 7. This CDR3 reads CASSVEGAGRTDTQYF. CDR3 nucleotides: TGTGCCAGCAGCGTAGAGGGAGCGGGGAGGACAGATACGCAGTATTTT.

This rearrangement joins TRBV6-4 to TRBJ2-3, with D possibly TRBD2 on 6 matching bases. The germline CDR1 and CDR2 sequences are MRHNA and SNTAGT. This CDR3 has 15 amino acids. The V gene lost 2 bases and the J gene lost 6 bases, with 15 bases spanning the gap. Written as DNA, the CDR3 is TGTGCCAGCAGTGACCCGCCTGGAGGGTACGATACGCAGTATTTT. Translating it yields CASSDPPGGYDTQYF.

The chain combines TRBV6-2 or TRBV6-3 with TRBJ2-1; 13 nucleotides align to TRBD2. The CDR3 is 16 amino acids. Trimming removed 5 bases from V and 9 bases from J; junction bases left unmatched: 10. Germline CDR1 is MNHEY and CDR2 is SVGEGT. In DNA, the CDR3 is TGTGCCAGCAGTCTTGGACTAGCGGGGGCCCAAGGTGAGCAGTTCTTC. Translating gives CASSLGLAGAQGEQFF.

This clone was recorded a few times. The rearrangement links TRBV2 to TRBJ1-2; D is ambiguous. Germline loops: CDR1 SNHLY, CDR2 FYNNEI. The CDR3 consists of 9 residues. The V and J ends lost 7 bases and 8 bases respectively, with 5 bases between them. The CDR3, as DNA: TGTGCCAGCACCCCGGGCTACACCTTC. Translation: CASTPGYTF.